The 21 T cell receptor beta chains below come from one sample, sequenced in a study of T cells in Graves' hyperthyroidism and ophthalmopathy. From RNA transcripts, TCR beta CDR3 regions were amplified. HTBI primers were employed in a first-round RT-PCR of the TCR CDR3. Using its own MiXCR run on the multiplex PCR reads, TCRdb lists one record per CDR3 protein. The sample has more than 550,000 distinct CDR3 sequences; 17% are singletons. The sequenced sample was blood. The receptors stem from a man aged 50-60 years with Graves' hyperthyroidism.

The chain uses TRBV20-1 and TRBJ2-1; 9 nucleotides agree with TRBD2. CDR1 is DFQATT, CDR2 SNEGSKA, per germline (reference sequence). Trimming at V came to 3 bases and at J to 8 bases, leaving 11 bases not matched to a gene. CDR3 size: 15 residues. The CDR3 DNA reads TGCAGTGCTAGGGGAGCTAGCGGGAAGGTCCATGAGCAGTTCTTC. Amino acid sequence: CSARGASGKVHEQFF.

The chain is built from TRBV24-1 and TRBJ2-1, with a tentative D call TRBD2 (6 bases). V gave up 7 bases and J gave up 6 bases, with 9 bases separating them. Germline CDR1 KGHDR, CDR2 SFDVKD. The CDR3 loop spans 12 amino acids. CDR3 bases: TGTGCCACCAGAGCGGGCACCAATGAGCAGTTCTTC. Translated, it gives CATRAGTNEQFF.

This clonotype was found many times. The chain recombines TRBV3-1 with TRBJ2-7; the D is unclear. The V gene's germline CDR1 is LGHDT and CDR2 YNNKEL (reference sequence). V shed 5 bases and J shed 1 base, with 12 bases lying between them. The CDR3 totals 14 residues. The chain's CDR3 is CASSSSSTSYEQYF. CDR3 DNA sequence: TGTGCCAGCAGCTCCTCCAGCACTTCCTACGAGCAGTACTTC.

This clonotype was found many times. CDR3 residues: CASSHGTGLNTEAFF. The CDR3 DNA is TGTGCCAGCAGCCATGGTACAGGGTTGAACACTGAAGCTTTCTTT. The V gene is TRBV7-2, the J gene TRBJ1-1; a possible D gene is TRBD1 (6 bases). V gave up 5 bases and J gave up 0 bases, with 13 bases separating them. Germline assignment: CDR1 SGHTA and CDR2 FQGNSA. The CDR3 has 15 residues.

This clonotype was counted a few times. This chain uses TRBV19 with TRBJ1-1; perhaps TRBD1 as D (6 bases). Trimming cost V 3 bases and J 1 base, with 12 bases left between them. The CDR3 has 15 amino acids. Germline CDR1 LNHDA, CDR2 SQIVND (reference sequence). This chain's CDR3 is CASSIRGGANTEAFF. CDR3 coding DNA: TGTGCCAGTAGTATCAGAGGGGGGGCGAACACTGAAGCTTTCTTT.

This clonotype was picked up many times. V and J are TRBV3-1 and TRBJ2-7; 9 bases align to TRBD1. Trimming at V came to 0 bases and at J to 6 bases, leaving 6 bases not matched to a gene. The CDR3 is 15 residues long. Germline assignment: CDR1 LGHDT and CDR2 YNNKEL (reference sequence). DNA of the CDR3: TGTGCCAGCAGCCAAGATTACAGGGGGCATCCCGAGCAGTACTTC. This translates into CASSQDYRGHPEQYF.

This rearrangement joins TRBV4-1 to TRBJ2-7, with TRBD1 identical over 9 bases. Germline V gives CDR1 MGHRA, CDR2 YSYEKL. This CDR3 comprises 13 residues. The junction had 2 bases not matched to a gene; V was cut back by 3 bases and J by 5 bases. The CDR3 loop reads CASSQTGGDEQYF. CDR3 bases: TGCGCCAGCAGCCAGACAGGGGGAGACGAGCAGTACTTC.

In this sample, this clonotype turned up many times. The genes are TRBV20-1 and TRBJ1-2; TRBD1 agrees at 11 bases. The CDR3 is made up of 15 amino acids. Germline values: CDR1 DFQATT, CDR2 SNEGSKA (reference sequence). The junction had 5 bases not matched to a gene; V was cut back by 3 bases and J by 2 bases. CDR3 DNA sequence: TGCAGTGCTAGGCCGGGACAGGGGGAAAACTATGGCTACACCTTC. Protein product: CSARPGQGENYGYTF.

The CDR3 is CASSPTGSVAFF. In nucleotides, the CDR3 is TGTGCCAGCAGCCCGACAGGATCTGTGGCTTTCTTT. The chain uses TRBV7-2 and TRBJ1-1; a weak D match, TRBD1 (6 bases). Trimming shortened V by 5 bases and J by 11 bases, and 15 bases separated the two germline ends. The germline gives CDR1 SGHTA, CDR2 FQGNSA. The CDR3 is made up of 12 amino acids.

This clonotype was seen ten or more times. CDR3 sequence reads: CASSLGGGAGGYTF. In DNA form, the CDR3 reads TGTGCCAGCAGCTTAGGGGGGGGGGCTGGTGGCTACACCTTC. The chain combines TRBV7-2 with TRBJ1-2; maybe TRBD1 (6 bases). This CDR3 has 14 amino acids. CDR1 and CDR2 from the germline V gene are SGHTA and FQGNSA. The germline V and J ends were trimmed by 1 base and 7 bases, with 13 bases remaining between them.

This chain joins TRBV5-5 and TRBJ1-5; D not certain. The CDR3 length is 13 residues. Looked up from germline, CDR1 is SGHKS and CDR2 is YYEKEE (reference sequence). Trimming stripped 3 bases from V and 5 bases from J, with 9 bases between. The CDR3 region has the DNA TGTGCCAGCAGCTCCCGTAATGATCAGCCCCAGCATTTT. Amino acids: CASSSRNDQPQHF. The entire variable domain, with the rest obtained from reference TRBV5-5 and TRBJ1-5, is as follows: DAGVTQSPTHLIKTRGQQVTLRCSPISGHKSVSWYQQVLGQGPQFIFQYYEKEERGRGNFPDRFSARQFPNYSSELNVNALLLGDSALYLCASSSRNDQPQHFGDGTRLSIL.

This clonotype was observed many times. The gene calls are TRBV12-3 or TRBV12-4 and TRBJ2-5; D not resolved. The ends were cut back, 8 bases at V and 1 base at J, with 14 bases in the middle. This CDR3 is 14 amino acids long. In nucleotides, the CDR3 is TGTGCCAGCCATCTCTCAGGCAGCCAAGAGACCCAGTACTTC. It codes for CASHLSGSQETQYF.

This clonotype was seen a handful of times. V and J are TRBV28 and TRBJ1-5; D may be TRBD1 (6 bases). Per the germline V gene, CDR1 is MDHEN and CDR2 is SYDVKM. The CDR3 is made up of 15 amino acids. Trimming took off 5 bases at V and 9 bases at J, with 20 bases between the two ends. CDR3 bases: TGTGCCAGCAGTAAAAATTGGGGGGCCGCGGGGCCCCAGCATTTT. It encodes CASSKNWGAAGPQHF. Using reference TRBV28 and TRBJ1-5 for the parts outside the CDR3, the full variable domain is DVKVTQSSRYLVKRTGEKVFLECVQDMDHENMFWYRQDPGLGLRLIYFSYDVKMKEKGDIPEGYSVSREKKERFSLILESASTNQTSMYLCASSKNWGAAGPQHFGDGTRLSIL.

This clonotype was picked up many times. The V gene is TRBV19, the J gene TRBJ2-7; 10 bases align to TRBD1. CDR3 length: 16 amino acids. Germline-derived CDR1 and CDR2 are LNHDA and SQIVND (reference sequence). Trimming took 10 bases from V and 2 from J; bases not matched to a gene: 14. The CDR3 DNA reads as TGTGCCACGGCAAGGACCGGGACAGGGGTAGCCTACGAGCAGTACTTC. Translation gives CATARTGTGVAYEQYF.

In this sample, this clonotype turned up many times. The V call is TRBV29-1, the J call TRBJ2-7; no reliable D call. Germline V gene sequence: CDR1 SQVTM, CDR2 ANQGSEA. V lost 1 base and J 0 bases, leaving 10 bases between the germline ends. The CDR3 loop spans 14 amino acids. As DNA, the CDR3 is TGCAGCGTTGAAGCCGAAGGGATCTCCTACGAGCAGTACTTC. Amino acids: CSVEAEGISYEQYF.

The CDR3 reads CASSPPAPTSYGYTF. CDR3 nucleotides: TGTGCCAGTAGTCCGCCGGCTCCGACGAGCTATGGCTACACCTTC. The chain joins TRBV19 to TRBJ1-2, with D unresolved. V shed 5 bases and J shed 4 bases, with 17 bases lying between them. The length of the CDR3 is 15 residues. Germline-derived CDR1 and CDR2 are LNHDA and SQIVND (reference sequence).

This clonotype was counted between two and nine times. The CDR3 DNA follows: TGTGCCAGCAGTTGGGGGGGGAAGGATGAGCAGTTCTTC. Its protein product is CASSWGGKDEQFF. The genes are TRBV28 and TRBJ2-1; TRBD2 matches at 7 bases. Unmatched junction bases numbered 5, after V lost 4 bases and J lost 8 bases. Germline lookup yields CDR1 MDHEN and CDR2 SYDVKM. The CDR3 runs 13 residues.

The rearrangement links TRBV4-2 to TRBJ2-2, with 13 bases aligning to TRBD2. The CDR3 is made up of 18 amino acids. V lost 3 bases and J lost 0; bases outside the gene matches: 4. Germline V CDR1 and CDR2: LGHNA, YNFKEQ. DNA for the CDR3: TGTGCCAGCAGCCATGGGACTAGCGGGACCCCGAACACCGGGGAGCTGTTTTTT. This encodes CASSHGTSGTPNTGELFF.

In its sample, this clonotype was seen many times. The chain is built from TRBV9 and TRBJ2-1; possibly TRBD1 for D (7 bases). V lost 4 bases and J lost 8, with 19 bases in between. Germline assignment: CDR1 SGDLS and CDR2 YYNGEE. The CDR3 has 15 residues. CDR3 coding DNA: TGTGCCAGCAGCCCAGGGGGGCCTCCCGTCGATGAGCAGTTCTTC. Residues: CASSPGGPPVDEQFF.

This clonotype was seen at least ten times. V usage is TRBV2 and J usage is TRBJ2-3, with a weak D call TRBD1 (5 bases). V lost 5 bases to trimming and J lost 2 bases, with 8 bases between them. The CDR3 is 13 amino acids. Germline-derived CDR1 and CDR2 are SNHLY and FYNNEI. For the CDR3, the DNA is TGTGCCAGCAGTACAGGATACACAGATACGCAGTATTTT. Protein: CASSTGYTDTQYF.

This clonotype was recorded at least ten times. The V and J genes are TRBV6-5 and TRBJ1-1; no firm D call. This CDR3 region has 14 residues. V shed 0 bases and J shed 5 bases, with 10 bases lying between them. The germline CDR1 and CDR2 sequences are MNHEY and SVGAGI. The CDR3 sequence is CASSYSSGRTEAFF. The CDR3 DNA is TGTGCCAGCAGTTACTCCTCTGGGCGTACTGAAGCTTTCTTT.